This TCR beta chain appears in the sequencing data of a study of cytomegalovirus exposure and HLA in healthy donors (dated by TCRdb to between 2016 and 2019). The study in broad terms: An earlier analysis of 587 of the donors reported approximately 270 Gb of sequence data and some 120 million unique TCR beta sequences from 150 million to 200 million T cells. An early release that covered about 600 HLA-typed donors contained about 290 gigabases of sequencing data and tens of millions of unique TCR sequences. The genetic ancestry cluster associated with self-reported Caucasian donors included 81% of the 398 genotyped donors. The study aimed to test whether signatures of past pathogen exposure could be identified by cataloging public T cell receptors. The study profiled the T cell repertoires of about 720 subjects by immunosequencing and related them to cytomegalovirus serostatus. Besides the first cohort of around 670 subjects, a separate validation cohort made up of some 110 different subjects was used. To predict cytomegalovirus infection status, the study brought together high-throughput TCR immunosequencing, statistical association of individual TCRs with disease status, and machine learning. A later analysis re-examined previously published TCR beta repertoires from 610 or so donors and added high-resolution HLA genotyping to investigate patterns of TCR occurrence. Rather than using new phenotypic data, the later analysis identified candidate immune exposures from TCR beta sequences and from how often those sequences occurred across donors. In an earlier analysis of 500 to 650 of the donors, high-throughput TCR beta sequencing was used to judge whether each TCR beta V gene segment behaved as functional or pseudogenic. Alongside the repertoire data, information on donor age, sex, ethnicity and CMV serostatus was compiled. A later genetic analysis took genome-wide SNP genotypes for about 65% of the 666 donors and used that subset as a discovery cohort. All discovery cohort repertoires had been generated using a single sequencing platform. HLA typing included class I and class II loci at four-digit resolution. Typing coverage varied by locus: roughly 620-640 donors for A, B, C, DRB1 and DQB1; more than 500 for DQA1; some 610 for DPA1; roughly 470 for DPB1. Roughly 5 DR-DQ haplotypes were handled as single units for association and clustering because linkage in the cohort was strong. Across under 500 genotyped donors of the cohort, an average of about 250,000 unique TCR beta nucleotide sequences per donor were sequenced, and approximately 19% of those sequences were non-productive. Here is what the overall study found, with its caveats: In a later analysis, several top co-occurrence clusters were reported to appear linked to parvovirus B19, influenza, CMV and Epstein-Barr virus. According to a later analysis, TCR association rates differed among HLA loci, with DRB1 alleles showing the most associated TCRs and HLA-C alleles showing the fewest. Because HLA typing was unavailable for some donors at each locus, only the typed subset was used in association tests. A few of the identified cytomegalovirus-associated TCR beta chains were confirmed in vitro to be specific for cytomegalovirus antigens. When HLA alleles, especially DR and DQ, strongly co-occurred, TCR associations were difficult to assign to individual alleles. A later analysis associated 16,951 TCR beta sequences with specific HLA alleles at a false discovery rate of 0.05. In this cohort, only TCR beta chains were sequenced, and detectable features were limited by the absence of alpha or paired-chain data. While some public TCRs were present in many individuals, most TCR sequences turned up only very rarely across donors. A later genetic analysis associated a missense DCLRE1C variant with V-gene and J-gene trimming of TCR beta chains, and an independent cohort replicated the association. In an earlier analysis of several hundred of the donors, most TCR beta V segments were observed in productive rearrangements about 87% or about 30% of the time, broadly matching IMGT annotations. A later analysis found that HLA-associated TCR beta chains were more clonally expanded and had lower generation probabilities than equally common non-associated chains. A later analysis found that most CMV-associated TCR beta chains appeared HLA-restricted, with HLA associations seemingly driven largely by CMV exposure. In a later genetic analysis, fewer N-insertions in productive TCRs were reported among donors in an Asian-associated ancestry cluster than the approximately 630-donor mean. The study gave a list of 150 to 200 TCR beta chains associated with cytomegalovirus. Linkage disequilibrium might explain the correlated functional status among segregating V segments, but an unknown experimental factor could not be ruled out. Because the 87-base-pair reads could not distinguish some IMGT-functional V segments, including TRBV6-2 and TRBV6-3, those segments were excluded. Presence/absence analyses assumed roughly uniform sequencing depth across donors, an assumption that may not hold. The only immune exposure information available for the cohort was CMV serostatus. A further reported finding was that TCR beta sequences accurately predicted the HLA-A and HLA-B alleles for most subjects in the first cohort. A group of highly shared sequence variants was considered likely to be a technical artifact of the sequencing pipeline. The earlier analysis of 587 of the donors excluded approximately 15 rarely observed V segments, including chromosome 9 orphons, because counts were too low. The classifier was reported to diagnose cytomegalovirus status with high specificity and sensitivity in both the original cohort and the validation cohort. The authors suggested that the approach could potentially be generalized to other disease states and immunological phenotypes.

CDR1 and CDR2, looked up from the germline V gene, are SGHNT and YENEEA. The CDR3 runs 15 amino acids, cysteine and phenylalanine included. The only DNA kept is the CDR3, 45 bases in frame from the first base. Relative to germline, V is missing 9 bases and J is missing 4 bases, with 14 bases of the junction outside any gene match. The sample holds a few counts of this clone. There is no known antigen for this receptor. The sample holds no much larger clone one base away, and base qualities are not on file. The cohort consisted of some 670 healthy bone marrow donors. All cohort members were sampled while nominally healthy, although unrecorded immune exposures were likely present. CMV serostatus was positive for almost 300 and negative for about half of the roughly 700 cohort members, and was not recorded for this donor. Each donor provided a peripheral blood sample, and peripheral blood mononuclear cells were used for TCR beta sequencing. The Qiagen DNeasy Blood Extraction Kit was used to extract genomic DNA from the blood cell samples.

The library was produced with the immunoSEQ multiplex PCR assay. For the multiplex PCR, a mixture combining 60 forward primers for TCR Vbeta segments and 13 reverse primers for TCR Jbeta segments was used. A multiplex PCR assay on genomic DNA amplified the CDR3 region of rearranged TCR beta genes. On the Illumina HiSeq System, the amplified TCR beta libraries were sequenced as 87-base-pair reads. Processing in the source paper ran as follows. A later analysis counted approximately 74 million unique TCR beta chains across the 650 to 800 repertoires, and about 10 million of these chains were shared by at least two donors. Raw reads were error-corrected and collapsed into unique sequences with a nearest-neighbor algorithm that merged closely related sequences to remove PCR and sequencing errors. V, D and J gene segments were assigned by aligning CDR3 sequences to IMGT reference sequences. For a sequence to be retained, a match of at least six nucleotides was required to both a V gene segment and a J gene segment. A rearrangement was called productive if the CDR3 had no stop codons and remained in frame with V and J, and every other rearrangement was called non-productive. Following IMGT convention, CDR3 was defined as the stretch from the second conserved V-encoded cysteine up to the conserved J-encoded phenylalanine. In an earlier analysis of more than 550 of the donors, sequences lacking an unambiguous match to a single V gene segment were excluded. In an earlier analysis of several hundred of the donors, a V segment was called functional when productive rearrangements were above 56.7%, and segregating when the standard deviation between donors exceeded 5%. A statistical classification framework was developed to diagnose cytomegalovirus status using the catalog of TCR beta chain sequences. V and J gene assignment, in a later analysis, came from comparing TCR nucleotide sequences with IMGT/GENE-DB human TR gene sequences. A later analysis assigned CDR3 sequences and most-parsimonious VDJ recombination scenarios with the TCRdist pipeline. In a later analysis, every TCR beta chain was defined by the combination of its CDR3 amino acid sequence and its V-gene family, and reads without a unique V-gene family were dropped. A later analysis removed 550 to 700 highly shared, low-generation-probability nucleotide sequences to deal with suspected cross-contamination and a sequencing artifact. In a later analysis, a clonal expansion index was calculated for each public chain from normalized within-repertoire ranks of inferred template counts. A later analysis computed generation probabilities with a VDJ recombination model fitted to out-of-frame rearrangements, and checked the results against IGoR. A later analysis scored TCR-TCR, TCR-HLA and TCR-CMV co-occurrence with hypergeometric tests, applying a repertoire-size bias correction to TCR pairs. To estimate false discovery rates, a later analysis permuted the HLA or CMV assignments 20 times. In a later analysis, co-occurring TCRs were grouped using DBSCAN, with TCRdist sequence similarity added in when clustering inside HLA-allele-positive subsets. Co-occurrence clustering excluded repertoires with fewer than 30,000 or more than 120,000 public chains, plus five with anomalous nucleotide sharing. TCRdb took this table from immuneACCESS and kept in-frame rearrangements with V and J called. Such tables lack part of the clones; where checked against another copy, unresolved V genes explain under half of the gap, and the rest is unexplained. V and J calls and clone size are as listed in that table; D and trimming were resolved from the DNA. The sample yields about 140,000 clones; around four fifths were counted once. The ten largest clones capture approximately 4.3% of the sample.

The clonotype was recovered from a man younger than 45 in good health. The rearrangement combines TRBV11-3 with TRBJ1-2; TRBD1 fits 7 bases in the junction. Material: PBMCs. The nucleotides are TGTGCCAGTCGACCGCCGGGACAGACAGTCTATGGCTACACCTTC. The resulting protein is CASRPPGQTVYGYTF.